The 26 T cell receptor beta chains presented below share a single source sample, sequenced in a study of shared clonotypes between healthy human individuals. Assay used: immunoSEQ multiplex PCR; TCRdb lists only in-frame clones, some missing. The sample shows around 690,000 clones, 90% of them seen only once. Specimen: memory CD8+ T cells from PBMCs. Subset denoted: CD45RO+ cells pooled with CCR7-negative TemRA cells. All receptors derive from a man aged 18 to 29 in good health. Some clones in this sample may be carry-over from other donors' samples.

The chain is built from TRBV6-5 and TRBJ2-1, with D tentatively TRBD1 or TRBD2 (5 bases each). This CDR3 has 16 amino acids. The V end was cut by 0 bases, the J end by 10 bases, with 19 bases between. Per germline, CDR1 MNHEY and CDR2 SVGAGI. The chain's CDR3 is CASSYSNGIPPGEQFF. The CDR3 DNA is TGTGCCAGCAGTTACTCGAACGGGATCCCCCCAGGGGAGCAGTTCTTC.

This chain connects TRBV28 to TRBJ1-4, with TRBD1 as a possible D gene (5 bases). The V gene lost 1 base and the J gene lost 5 bases, with 14 bases spanning the gap. This CDR3 contains 16 residues. CDR1 and CDR2 (germline): MDHEN, SYDVKM. The CDR3 DNA follows: TGTGCCAGCAGTTTATTGATACAGGCCCCAAATGAAAAACTGTTTTTT. Protein: CASSLLIQAPNEKLFF.

The chain joins TRBV28 to TRBJ2-7; D is ambiguous. Germline V CDR1 and CDR2: MDHEN, SYDVKM. This CDR3 is built from 15 residues. V lost 4 bases to trimming and J lost 0 bases, with 13 bases between them. The CDR3 DNA reads TGTGCCAGCAGTTCCCCGCACCTGAGCTCCTACGAGCAGTACTTC. Residues: CASSSPHLSSYEQYF.

The rearrangement joins TRBV14 to TRBJ2-3; D call uncertain. The germline V gene has CDR1 SGHDN and CDR2 FVKESK. Trimming cost V 0 bases and J 3 bases, with 4 bases left between them. The CDR3 is 13 amino acids. The CDR3 spells CASSQDRTDTQYF. CDR3 sequence (DNA): TGTGCCAGCAGCCAAGATAGGACAGATACGCAGTATTTT.

This sequence joins TRBV6-5 and TRBJ1-2; 7 positions match TRBD1. With V trimmed by 4 bases and J by 7 bases, 9 bases remained unmatched. The CDR3 extends over 14 amino acids. CDR1 MNHEY and CDR2 SVGAGI come from the germline V gene. CDR3 DNA sequence: TGTGCCAGCAGTTCCCCGGGACAGACATTTGGCTACACCTTC. Encoded protein: CASSSPGQTFGYTF.

The V gene is TRBV7-6, the J gene TRBJ2-1; 12 bases fit TRBD2. This CDR3 comprises 18 residues. The J segment lost 7 bases and the V segment lost 5 bases, leaving 15 bases of the junction unmatched. Germline V gene sequence: CDR1 SGHVS, CDR2 FNYEAQ. The chain's CDR3 is CASSRLTSGSSLLNEQFF. CDR3 nucleotide sequence: TGTGCCAGCAGCCGATTGACTAGCGGGAGTTCACTACTGAATGAGCAGTTCTTC.

This clone was recorded only once. The chain has TRBV10-2 and TRBJ2-7; D ambiguous. The CDR3 is made up of 14 amino acids. V gave up 2 bases and J gave up 0 bases, with 8 bases separating them. Germline V lookup: CDR1 WSHSY, CDR2 SAAADI. The CDR3 is CASSEMGSSYEQYF. In DNA form, the CDR3 reads TGCGCCAGCAGTGAGATGGGAAGCTCCTACGAGCAGTACTTC.

This chain joins TRBV27 and TRBJ2-1, with TRBD2 matching 8 bases. Germline CDR1 is MNHEY and CDR2 is SMNVEV (reference sequence). This CDR3 has 16 residues. V shed 2 bases, J shed 7 bases, and the junction held 10 bases outside the gene matches. The CDR3 here is CASSLAPGGETNEQFF. In nucleotides, the CDR3 is TGTGCCAGCAGTTTAGCCCCGGGAGGGGAAACGAATGAGCAGTTCTTC.

The chain employs TRBV6-6 and TRBJ2-1, with D possibly matching TRBD2 (5 bases). The CDR3 loop spans 15 amino acids. Germline CDR1 is MNHNY and CDR2 is SVGAGI (reference sequence). Trimming removed 6 bases at V and 0 bases at J, with 12 bases between. The CDR3 reads CASRDERSSYNEQFF. CDR3 DNA: TGTGCCAGCAGGGATGAGCGGAGCTCCTACAATGAGCAGTTCTTC.

This clone was observed at least ten times. Distinct nucleotide sequences in the sample also encode this CDR3. J is TRBJ2-7 and V is TRBV15, with D perhaps matching TRBD2 (5 bases). The V end was cut by 0 bases, the J end by 7 bases, with 16 bases between. The germline V gene encodes CDR1 LNHNV and CDR2 YYDKDF (reference sequence). The CDR3 is 15 residues long. This chain's CDR3 is CATSRDRTPLGEQYF. In DNA form, the CDR3 reads TGTGCCACCAGCAGAGATCGGACTCCCCTGGGTGAGCAGTACTTC.

The chain uses TRBV7-9 and TRBJ2-7; D may be TRBD2 (5 bases). The CDR3 is made up of 13 amino acids. V lost 5 bases, J lost 2 bases, and 10 bases lay in between. Germline CDR1 reads SEHNR; CDR2 reads FQNEAQ (reference sequence). The CDR3 sequence: CASSARGTYEQYF. For the CDR3, the DNA is TGTGCCAGCAGCGCTAGAGGGACCTACGAGCAGTACTTC.

V gene TRBV28 combines with J gene TRBJ1-1; no firm D call. Germline lookup yields CDR1 MDHEN and CDR2 SYDVKM. Between the trimmed V and J ends, which lost 5 bases and 0 bases, there was a span of 10 bases. The CDR3 extends over 14 amino acids. CDR3 sequence (DNA): TGTGCCAGCAGTCCCGGGAGCATGAACACTGAAGCTTTCTTT. It specifies CASSPGSMNTEAFF.

This chain connects TRBV18 to TRBJ1-3, with no clear D. CDR1 is KGHSH and CDR2 is LQKENI in the germline V gene. Between the trimmed V and J ends, which lost 0 bases and 0 bases, there was a span of 12 bases. The length of the CDR3 is 17 residues. The CDR3 spells CASSPPHLEGSGNTIYF. As DNA, the CDR3 is TGTGCCAGCTCACCACCTCACTTAGAGGGCTCTGGAAACACCATATATTTT.

As DNA, the CDR3 is TGTGCCAGCAGCGTATCAATAGCGGGAGCCAGCAATGAGCAGTTCTTC. Protein product: CASSVSIAGASNEQFF. The gene calls are TRBV9 and TRBJ2-1; 9 positions match TRBD2. Losses at the gene ends were 1 base for V and 6 bases for J; bases not matched to a gene: 8. Germline V gene lookup returns CDR1 SGDLS and CDR2 YYNGEE. The CDR3 is 16 residues long.

The chain joins TRBV19 to TRBJ1-5; D call uncertain. Germline CDR1 and CDR2: LNHDA and SQIVND (reference sequence). CDR3 length: 14 amino acids. Trimming shortened V by 6 bases and J by 2 bases, and 11 bases separated the two germline ends. The CDR3 protein is CASSFLLRNQPQHF. In nucleotides, the CDR3 is TGTGCCAGTAGCTTTTTACTACGCAATCAGCCCCAGCATTTT.

The chain joins TRBV6-5 to TRBJ2-5; 8 bases align to TRBD2. From germline, CDR1 is MNHEY and CDR2 SVGAGI. J was trimmed by 4 bases and V by 6 bases; bases with no gene match: 7. The CDR3 extends over 14 amino acids. This CDR3 is CASSPVGGGETQYF. CDR3 DNA: TGTGCCAGCAGCCCGGTCGGGGGGGGAGAGACCCAGTACTTC.

This chain uses TRBV5-1 with TRBJ1-1, with 7 bases aligning to TRBD1. There are 15 residues in the CDR3. Losses at the gene ends were 2 bases for V and 4 bases for J; bases not matched to a gene: 8. Germline CDR1 and CDR2: SGHRS and YFSETQ. CDR3 bases: TGCGCCAGCAGCTTCTACAGGGGCGGCGGCACTGAAGCTTTCTTT. Residues: CASSFYRGGGTEAFF.

The chain couples TRBV10-3 to TRBJ2-2; tentative D call: TRBD1 (6 bases). CDR3 length: 15 residues. Trimming cost V 7 bases and J 1 base, with 13 bases left between them. Germline CDR1 ENHRY, CDR2 SYGVKD. In DNA form, the CDR3 reads TGTGCCATCAAATCCCAGACAGGGAACACCGGGGAGCTGTTTTTT. Its translation: CAIKSQTGNTGELFF.

V usage is TRBV11-2 and J usage is TRBJ1-5; unclear D gene. This CDR3 comprises 16 residues. Germline assignment: CDR1 SGHAT and CDR2 FQNNGV. V lost 2 bases and J 2 bases, leaving 13 bases between the germline ends. Here the CDR3 DNA reads TGTGCCAGCAGCTTAAAGTACGGGGAGGGCAATCAGCCCCAGCATTTT. Amino acids: CASSLKYGEGNQPQHF.

The gene calls are TRBV9 and TRBJ2-7; D possibly corresponds to TRBD1 (6 bases). Germline loops: CDR1 SGDLS, CDR2 YYNGEE. This CDR3 region has 14 residues. Trimming removed 0 bases from V and 3 bases from J, with 10 bases in between. The CDR3 DNA reads as TGTGCCAGCAGCGTAGCGACAGGCGGCTACGAGCAGTACTTC. Amino acid sequence: CASSVATGGYEQYF.

The chain combines TRBV28 with TRBJ2-1; 10 nucleotides agree with TRBD1. The V gene end was trimmed by 5 bases and the J gene end by 8 bases; junction bases not matched to a gene: 6. This CDR3 has 14 residues. From germline, CDR1 is MDHEN and CDR2 SYDVKM. DNA of the CDR3: TGTGCCAGCAGTCTAGGACAGGGGGAGGATGAGCAGTTCTTC. Translated, it gives CASSLGQGEDEQFF.

V gene TRBV7-3 combines with J gene TRBJ2-5; D is unclear. CDR1 SGHTA and CDR2 FQGTGA come from the germline V gene. V dropped 2 bases and J dropped 1 base, with 14 bases sitting between them. CDR3 length equals 16 residues. The chain's CDR3 is CASSLGVNIRQETQYF. As DNA, the CDR3 is TGTGCCAGCAGCTTAGGGGTGAACATACGCCAAGAGACCCAGTACTTC.

This chain uses TRBV7-9 with TRBJ1-2, with D uncertain. The CDR3 extends over 13 amino acids. Trimming cost V 3 bases and J 7 bases, with 12 bases left between them. The germline CDR1 and CDR2 sequences are SEHNR and FQNEAQ (reference sequence). CDR3 sequence reads: CASSLGSGPGYTF. CDR3 nucleotides: TGTGCCAGCAGCTTGGGGTCGGGCCCTGGCTACACCTTC.

This chain uses TRBV7-9 with TRBJ2-7; 8 nucleotides match TRBD1. The CDR3 spans 16 residues. Germline assignment: CDR1 SEHNR and CDR2 FQNEAQ (reference sequence). The V gene end was trimmed by 4 bases and the J gene end by 2 bases; junction bases not matched to a gene: 10. The DNA for the CDR3 is TGTGCCAGCAGCTCACAAACGGGACAGGTTACCTACGAGCAGTACTTC. This codes for CASSSQTGQVTYEQYF.

The V and J genes are TRBV10-3 and TRBJ1-4; D may be TRBD1 (6 bases). The V gene's germline CDR1 is ENHRY and CDR2 SYGVKD. Between the trimmed V and J ends, which lost 7 bases and 3 bases, there was a span of 12 bases. The CDR3 contains 14 residues. The DNA for the CDR3 is TGTGCCATCAAGGCGGCAGGGGCTAATGAAAAACTGTTTTTT. Its protein is CAIKAAGANEKLFF.

As to this clone: This sample also contains other DNA sequences that code for the same CDR3. V is TRBV6-5 and J is TRBJ1-5; 8 bases are a match to TRBD1. The V gene end was trimmed by 5 bases and the J gene end by 4 bases; junction bases not matched to a gene: 4. CDR3 length: 14 amino acids. Germline CDR1 MNHEY, CDR2 SVGAGI. In DNA form, the CDR3 reads TGTGCCAGCAGTCCCGGGACAGGTAATCAGCCCCAGCATTTT. It specifies CASSPGTGNQPQHF.